This T cell receptor beta chain derives from a study of STAT5B mutations in CD4+ large granular lymphocyte leukemia. V lost 0 bases and J 9 bases, leaving 3 bases between the germline ends. The CDR3 runs to 11 residues. Germline CDR1 reads SGHTA; CDR2 reads FQGNSA. Comments on this clone: The antigen is undetermined.

Study observations and caveats: 8/27 top patient clones versus 2/35 control clones were TRBV06-family. CD4-sorted patient repertoires seemed more clonal than healthy CD4+ repertoires. The CD4+ versus CD8+ T-LGLL clonality difference may reflect limited sample size.

Only in-frame clones appear in the TCRdb table, and some are missing; sequencing was by immunoSEQ multiplex PCR. The sample carries around 30,000 clones, around 85% recorded once. Specimen: CD4+ T cells from blood buffy coats. The receptor's source is a human donor in good health. The V gene is TRBV7-2, the J gene TRBJ2-1; no definite D call. This chain's CDR3 is CASSLAGEQFF. CDR3 DNA: TGTGCCAGCAGCTTAGCCGGTGAGCAGTTCTTC.